This TCR beta chain was sequenced during a study of regulatory T cells in long-lasting Graves disease. V lost 4 bases and J 2 bases, leaving 17 bases between the germline ends. This CDR3 has 16 amino acids. Germline assignment: CDR1 MNHEY and CDR2 SMNVEV (reference sequence). Sample time point: persistent/refractory GD, antithyroid drugs over 5 years with positive TRAb. TCR sequences were obtained from RNA taken from PBMCs. Each of the patients was recruited from an endocrinology department situated in Xi'an, China. Study findings and constraints: Comparison showed that persistent patients shared more public clonotypes (over 2,500) than new patients (about 970).

This clonotype has at least ten counts. Its antigen is as yet unknown. The TCR beta library used iRepertoire HTBI primers with Arm-PCR amplification of CDR3. TCRdb recomputed calls from the multiplex PCR reads with MiXCR, one row per CDR3 protein. In the table there are about 470,000 distinct CDR3 sequences, about 22% of which are singletons. This chain joins TRBV27 and TRBJ1-2; D is undetermined. The sequence came from a female donor with Graves disease. The starting material was peripheral blood mononuclear cells (PBMCs), obtained when the disease was refractory, from a patient treated with antithyroid drugs. The CDR3 bases are TGTGCCAGCAGTTCTCGTCCGTGGGAGAACAACTATGGCTACACCTTC. Its translation is CASSSRPWENNYGYTF.